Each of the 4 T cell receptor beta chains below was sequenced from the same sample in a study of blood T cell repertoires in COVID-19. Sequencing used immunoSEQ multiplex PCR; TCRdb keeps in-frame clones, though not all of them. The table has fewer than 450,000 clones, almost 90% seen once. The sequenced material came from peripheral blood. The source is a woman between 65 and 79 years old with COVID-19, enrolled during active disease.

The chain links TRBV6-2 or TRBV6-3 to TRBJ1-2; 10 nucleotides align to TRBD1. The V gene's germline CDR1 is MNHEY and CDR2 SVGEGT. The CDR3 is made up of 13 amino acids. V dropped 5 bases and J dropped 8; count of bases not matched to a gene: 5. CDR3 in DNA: TGTGCCAGCAGTCGACAGGGGGCTAGCGGCTACACCTTC. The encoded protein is CASSRQGASGYTF.

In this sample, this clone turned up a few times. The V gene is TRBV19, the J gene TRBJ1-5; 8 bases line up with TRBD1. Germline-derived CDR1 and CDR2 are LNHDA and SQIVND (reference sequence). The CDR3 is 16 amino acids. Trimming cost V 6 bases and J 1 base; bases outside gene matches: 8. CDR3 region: CASRRGDRGSNQPQHF. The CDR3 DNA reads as TGTGCCAGTAGAAGGGGAGACAGGGGAAGCAATCAGCCCCAGCATTTT.

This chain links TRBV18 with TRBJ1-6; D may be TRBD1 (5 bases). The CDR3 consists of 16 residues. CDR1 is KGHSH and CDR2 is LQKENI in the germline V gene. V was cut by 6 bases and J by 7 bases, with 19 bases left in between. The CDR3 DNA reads TGTGCCAGCTCCCCCTCCGGGACTTTAAACAATTCACCCCTCCACTTT. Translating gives CASSPSGTLNNSPLHF.

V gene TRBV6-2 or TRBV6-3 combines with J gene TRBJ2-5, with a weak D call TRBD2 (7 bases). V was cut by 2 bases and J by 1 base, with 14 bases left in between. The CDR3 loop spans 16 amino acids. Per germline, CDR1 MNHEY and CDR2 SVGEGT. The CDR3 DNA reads TGTGCCAGCAGTTACCGCGGCGGGGGCCCCCAAGAGACCCAGTACTTC. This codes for CASSYRGGGPQETQYF.